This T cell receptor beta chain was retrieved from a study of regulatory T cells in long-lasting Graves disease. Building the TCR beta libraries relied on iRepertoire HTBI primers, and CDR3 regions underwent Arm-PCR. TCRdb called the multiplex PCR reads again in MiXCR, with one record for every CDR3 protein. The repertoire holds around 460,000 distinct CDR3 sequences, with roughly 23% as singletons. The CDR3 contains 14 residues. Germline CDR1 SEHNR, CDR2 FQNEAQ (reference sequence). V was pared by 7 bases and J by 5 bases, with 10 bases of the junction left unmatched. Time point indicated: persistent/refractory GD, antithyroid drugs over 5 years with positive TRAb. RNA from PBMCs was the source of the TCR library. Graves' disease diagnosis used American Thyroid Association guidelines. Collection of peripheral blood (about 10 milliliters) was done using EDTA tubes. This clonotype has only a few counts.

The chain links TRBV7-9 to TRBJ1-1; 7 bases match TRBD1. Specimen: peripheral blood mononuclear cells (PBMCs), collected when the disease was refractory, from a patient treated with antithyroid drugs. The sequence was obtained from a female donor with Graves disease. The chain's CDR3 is CASNRQGGGTEAFF. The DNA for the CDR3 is TGTGCCAGCAATAGGCAGGGGGGAGGGACTGAAGCTTTCTTT.